These 21 T cell receptor beta chains share one sample of origin, sequenced in a study of T cell repertoires in cytomegalovirus infection. Using its own MiXCR run on the reads, TCRdb lists one record per CDR3 protein. The repertoire consists of 450,000 to 650,000 distinct CDR3 sequences, with about 25% occurring once and the leading ten covering around 14%. The sequenced sample consisted of PBMCs. These receptors were taken from a human donor in good health (CMV status not recorded). Some clones in this sample may be carry-over from other donors' samples.

This clonotype showed up just a few times. The CDR3 nucleotides are TGTGCCAGCGGTGACGGTAATGAAAAACTGTTTTTT. Its translation is CASGDGNEKLFF. The rearrangement links TRBV6-2 or TRBV6-3 to TRBJ1-4; the D is unclear. Germline CDR1 MNHEY, CDR2 SVGEGT. The CDR3 is 12 residues long. V was shortened by 8 bases and J by 4 bases, with 8 bases between the two germline ends.

This clonotype was counted a few times. The chain combines TRBV28 with TRBJ1-3; D perhaps matches TRBD1 (6 bases). The CDR3 length is 16 residues. The V end lost 7 bases, the J end lost 0 bases, and 16 bases lay between the germline ends. CDR1 is MDHEN and CDR2 is SYDVKM in the germline V gene. The CDR3 reads CASNVRQADSGNTIYF. Here the CDR3 DNA reads TGTGCCAGCAACGTGAGACAGGCGGACTCTGGAAACACCATATATTTT.

This chain joins TRBV7-2 and TRBJ2-3; tentative D call: TRBD2 (5 bases). Trimming cost V 2 bases and J 3 bases, with 9 bases left between them. CDR1 and CDR2 from the germline V gene are SGHTA and FQGNSA. This CDR3 comprises 14 residues. CDR3: CASSLQSGTDTQYF. In DNA form, the CDR3 reads TGTGCCAGCAGCTTACAATCGGGGACAGATACGCAGTATTTT.

This clonotype showed up just once. The CDR3 sequence is CSAREGASGMLYEQYF. CDR3 bases: TGCAGTGCTAGAGAGGGGGCTAGCGGGATGCTCTACGAGCAGTACTTC. This chain joins TRBV20-1 and TRBJ2-7; TRBD2 matches 9 bases. The trim removed 0 bases at V and 3 bases at J, leaving 9 bases unmatched. Germline loops: CDR1 DFQATT, CDR2 SNEGSKA (reference sequence). The CDR3 has 16 amino acids.

The rearrangement joins TRBV4-1 to TRBJ2-1; 15 bases match TRBD2. Trimming removed 4 bases from V and 7 bases from J; junction bases left unmatched: 14. The CDR3 totals 19 residues. Germline V lookup: CDR1 MGHRA, CDR2 YSYEKL. CDR3: CASSLLRTSGRGLENEQFF. CDR3 DNA: TGCGCCAGCAGCCTACTTAGGACTAGCGGGAGGGGTCTGGAGAATGAGCAGTTCTTC.

This clonotype was recorded a few times. The chain couples TRBV28 to TRBJ2-7; 7 bases are a match to TRBD1. Germline CDR1 MDHEN, CDR2 SYDVKM. This CDR3 is built from 15 residues. V was clipped by 2 bases and J by 7 bases; unmatched bases: 11. CDR3 sequence (DNA): TGTGCCAGCAGTTTAGGTCGGACAGGCCCTCAGGAGCAGTACTTC. This gives the protein CASSLGRTGPQEQYF.

This clonotype was observed many times. The J gene is TRBJ1-5, the V gene TRBV7-6; D remains unclear. CDR3 length: 15 residues. V lost 1 base and J 3 bases, leaving 10 bases between the germline ends. The germline V gene encodes CDR1 SGHVS and CDR2 FNYEAQ. This chain's CDR3 is CASSLGPADNQPQHF. In nucleotides, the CDR3 is TGTGCCAGCAGCTTAGGACCGGCGGACAATCAGCCCCAGCATTTT.

This clonotype showed up many times. This sequence joins TRBV7-2 and TRBJ2-3; 7 bases fit TRBD2. V was pared by 0 bases and J by 6 bases, with 3 bases of the junction left unmatched. Germline assignment: CDR1 SGHTA and CDR2 FQGNSA. The CDR3 is 14 residues long. CDR3 DNA: TGTGCCAGCAGCTTAGCGCTAGCGGTCGATACGCAGTATTTT. This translates into CASSLALAVDTQYF.

The gene calls are TRBV20-1 and TRBJ2-3, with no clear D. The CDR3 extends over 12 amino acids. Germline CDR1 and CDR2: DFQATT and SNEGSKA (reference sequence). V was shortened by 3 bases and J by 1 base, with 5 bases between the two germline ends. The CDR3, as DNA: TGCAGTGCTAGTGCGGGCACAGATACGCAGTATTTT. It is translated as CSASAGTDTQYF.

This clonotype was seen at least ten times. The chain combines TRBV7-2 with TRBJ1-2; 9 bases match TRBD1. Germline V gene sequence: CDR1 SGHTA, CDR2 FQGNSA. V shed 5 bases and J 4 bases; nucleotides not matched to a gene: 8. This CDR3 is 15 amino acids long. The CDR3 protein is CASSPGQGTFYGYTF. In nucleotides, the CDR3 is TGTGCCAGCAGCCCTGGACAGGGGACCTTCTATGGCTACACCTTC.

As concerns this clonotype: This may come from a read error, since a much larger clone is one base off. The chain recombines TRBV7-4 with TRBJ1-1, with D perhaps matching TRBD1 (5 bases). CDR3 length: 13 residues. Germline lookup yields CDR1 SGHVT and CDR2 SQSDAQ. CDR3 protein: CASLGQSNTEAIF. The CDR3 region has the DNA TGTGCCAGCCTGGGGCAGTCGAACACTGAAGCTATCTTT.

The genes are TRBV20-1 and TRBJ2-3; D unclear. The CDR3 is 11 amino acids. Deletions cut 3 bases from V and 9 bases from J, with 10 bases between. Germline-derived CDR1 and CDR2 are DFQATT and SNEGSKA (reference sequence). The CDR3 DNA reads as TGCAGTGCTAGCGTCGGCGTGACGCAGTATTTT. Translating gives CSASVGVTQYF.

This clonotype has at least ten counts. The rearrangement links TRBV11-2 to TRBJ2-2, with unresolved D. Germline values: CDR1 SGHAT, CDR2 FQNNGV. The germline V and J ends were trimmed by 6 bases and 4 bases, with 9 bases remaining between them. The CDR3 totals 13 residues. This CDR3 is CASSSPRTGELFF. As DNA, the CDR3 is TGTGCCAGCAGTTCTCCCCGCACCGGGGAGCTGTTTTTT.

This chain connects TRBV18 to TRBJ1-5, with D maybe TRBD1 (6 bases). Germline lookup yields CDR1 KGHSH and CDR2 LQKENI. This CDR3 is built from 16 residues. V was shortened by 6 bases and J by 4 bases, with 19 bases between the two germline ends. The CDR3 DNA is TGTGCCAGCTCCCCCGGGACACCAGAAGTAAATCAGCCCCAGCATTTT. This sequence encodes CASSPGTPEVNQPQHF.

Only a few counts were recorded for this clonotype. The chain is built from TRBV6-5 and TRBJ2-2, with 8 bases aligning to TRBD2. Germline V CDR1 and CDR2: MNHEY, SVGAGI. The trim removed 5 bases at V and 0 bases at J, leaving 14 bases unmatched. The CDR3 is made up of 19 amino acids. Written as DNA, the CDR3 is TGTGCCAGCAGTCCGACCGGTACTAGCGGAGGGGCGAACACCGGGGAGCTGTTTTTT. The encoded protein is CASSPTGTSGGANTGELFF.

V usage is TRBV7-3 and J usage is TRBJ2-7, with TRBD2 matching over 9 bases. Trimming cost V 4 bases and J 5 bases; bases outside gene matches: 9. The CDR3 totals 15 residues. The V gene's germline CDR1 is SGHTA and CDR2 FQGTGA. Here the CDR3 DNA reads TGTGCCAGCAGCTCGGGACTAGCAAGATACGACGAGCAGTACTTC. This translates into CASSSGLARYDEQYF.

The chain carries TRBV6-2 or TRBV6-3 and TRBJ1-1; weak D call: TRBD1 (5 bases). CDR1 is MNHEY, CDR2 SVGEGT, per germline. V shed 7 bases and J shed 1 base, with 13 bases lying between them. CDR3 length: 14 residues. In DNA, the CDR3 is TGTGCCAGCAAATACAGGCTCTCGAACACTGAAGCTTTCTTT. Its protein is CASKYRLSNTEAFF.

The sample holds a few counts of this clonotype. V is TRBV5-1 and J is TRBJ2-3, with 8 bases that match TRBD2. V lost 2 bases to trimming and J lost 2 bases; unmatched junction nucleotides: 4. CDR3 length: 15 residues. CDR1 and CDR2 (germline): SGHRS, YFSETQ. The CDR3 bases are TGCGCCAGCAGCTTAGGGACTAGGAACACAGATACGCAGTATTTT. This gives the protein CASSLGTRNTDTQYF.

J is TRBJ2-1 and V is TRBV6-1; 12 positions agree with TRBD2. Per the germline V gene, CDR1 is MNHNS and CDR2 is SASEGT. Trimming took 7 bases from V and 7 from J; bases not matched to a gene: 8. The CDR3 extends over 15 amino acids. The chain's CDR3 is CASTLAGGPINEQFF. For the CDR3, the DNA is TGTGCCAGCACCCTAGCGGGAGGGCCGATTAATGAGCAGTTCTTC.

This chain joins TRBV5-4 and TRBJ2-5, with a possible D match to TRBD1 (7 bases). The germline V gene encodes CDR1 SGHNT and CDR2 YYREEE (reference sequence). Trimming removed 4 bases from V and 5 bases from J, with 21 bases in between. The CDR3 runs 16 residues. The CDR3 DNA sequence: TGTGCCAGCAGCCAGGACAGACGACAGGGAGGCGAGACCCAGTACTTC. Translation: CASSQDRRQGGETQYF.

This clonotype was detected only a few times. J is TRBJ1-6 and V is TRBV7-9; no firm D call. The CDR3 sequence is 13 residues long. Germline V gene data show CDR1 as SEHNR and CDR2 as FQNEAQ (reference sequence). Trimming removed 5 bases from V and 8 bases from J, with 10 bases in between. The CDR3 reads CASSPRTDSPLHF. The CDR3 DNA reads as TGTGCCAGCAGCCCGCGGACCGATTCACCCCTCCACTTT.